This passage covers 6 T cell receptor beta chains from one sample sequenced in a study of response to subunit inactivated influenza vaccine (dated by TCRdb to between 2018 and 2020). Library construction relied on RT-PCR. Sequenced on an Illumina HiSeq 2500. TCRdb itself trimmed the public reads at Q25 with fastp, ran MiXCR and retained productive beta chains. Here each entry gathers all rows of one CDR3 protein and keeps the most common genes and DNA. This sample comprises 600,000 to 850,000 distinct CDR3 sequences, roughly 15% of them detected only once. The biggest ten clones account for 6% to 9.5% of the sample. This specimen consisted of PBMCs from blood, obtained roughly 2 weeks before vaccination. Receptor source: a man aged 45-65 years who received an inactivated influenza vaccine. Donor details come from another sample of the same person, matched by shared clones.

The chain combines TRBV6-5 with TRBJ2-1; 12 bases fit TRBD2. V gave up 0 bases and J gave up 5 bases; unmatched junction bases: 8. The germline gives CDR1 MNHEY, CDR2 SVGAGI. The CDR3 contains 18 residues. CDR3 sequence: CASSYSILAGGRHNEQFF. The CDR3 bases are TGTGCCAGCAGTTACTCCATTCTAGCGGGAGGGCGGCACAATGAGCAGTTCTTC.

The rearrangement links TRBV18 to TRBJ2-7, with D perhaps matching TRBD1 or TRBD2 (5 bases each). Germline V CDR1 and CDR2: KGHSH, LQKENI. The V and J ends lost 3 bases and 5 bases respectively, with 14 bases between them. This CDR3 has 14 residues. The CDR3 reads CASSPRDGPHEQYF. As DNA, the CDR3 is TGTGCCAGCTCACCTCGGGACGGTCCCCACGAGCAGTACTTC.

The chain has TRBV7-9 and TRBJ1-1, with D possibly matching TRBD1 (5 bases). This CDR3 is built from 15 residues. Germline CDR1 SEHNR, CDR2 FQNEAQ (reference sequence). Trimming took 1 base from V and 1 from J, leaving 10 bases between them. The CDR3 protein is CASSLGGVTNTEAFF. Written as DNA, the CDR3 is TGTGCCAGCAGCTTAGGGGGGGTTACGAACACTGAAGCTTTCTTT.

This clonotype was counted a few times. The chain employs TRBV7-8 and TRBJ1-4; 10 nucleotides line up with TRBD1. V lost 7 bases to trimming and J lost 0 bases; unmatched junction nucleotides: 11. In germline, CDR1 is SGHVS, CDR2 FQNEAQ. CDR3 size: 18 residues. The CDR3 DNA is TGTGCCAGCACCCGTTCACCGACAGGGGGCTCAACTAATGAAAAACTGTTTTTT. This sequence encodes CASTRSPTGGSTNEKLFF.

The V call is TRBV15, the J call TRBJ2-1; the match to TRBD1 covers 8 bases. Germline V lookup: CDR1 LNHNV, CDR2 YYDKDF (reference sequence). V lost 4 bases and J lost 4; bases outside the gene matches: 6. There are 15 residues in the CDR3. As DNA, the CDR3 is TGTGCCACCAGCAAAGGTCAGGGGGCGTACAATGAGCAGTTCTTC. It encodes CATSKGQGAYNEQFF.

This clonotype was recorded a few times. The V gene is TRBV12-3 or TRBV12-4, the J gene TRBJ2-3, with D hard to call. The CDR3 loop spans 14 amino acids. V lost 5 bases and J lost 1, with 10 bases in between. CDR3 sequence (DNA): TGTGCCAGCAGTACCTATCGGGGCACAGATACGCAGTATTTT. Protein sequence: CASSTYRGTDTQYF.